These 26 T cell receptor beta chains originate from one sample sequenced in a study of vaccination and CD4 T cells after COVID-19. No cognate antigen is known for these TCRs. Cultured CD4+ T cells had their DNA profiled by the Oncomine TCR Beta short-read assay. One entry per CDR3 protein, called by TCRdb with MiXCR from the PCR reads. Of 18,000 or so distinct CDR3 sequences in the sample, roughly half were seen once. Sample treatment: approximately 9-day PBMC culture with coronavirus spike peptide pools or control peptides (ViraFEST assay). The sample was CD4+ T cells from blood, cultured in vitro, taken before SARS-CoV-2 vaccination. The receptors derive from a human donor who had recovered from COVID-19.

CDR3 loop: CSATDGAGYTF. CDR3 sequence (DNA): TGCAGTGCGACGGACGGGGCAGGCTACACCTTC. The V call is TRBV20-1, the J call TRBJ1-2, with D possibly being TRBD1 (5 bases). This CDR3 is 11 amino acids long. The germline V gene encodes CDR1 DFQATT and CDR2 SNEGSKA (reference sequence). V lost 6 bases to trimming and J lost 8 bases, with 13 bases between them.

This clonotype was picked up a small number of times. V and J are TRBV19 and TRBJ1-1; TRBD1 agrees at 8 bases. V shed 3 bases and J 1 base; nucleotides not matched to a gene: 7. CDR1 LNHDA and CDR2 SQIVND come from the germline V gene (reference sequence). The CDR3 spans 16 residues. Here the CDR3 DNA reads TGTGCCAGTAGTATCTCCAGGGGGCGAACGAACACTGAAGCTTTCTTT. Protein sequence: CASSISRGRTNTEAFF.

This sequence joins TRBV6-4 and TRBJ1-6; TRBD1 aligns across 9 bases. CDR3 length: 21 amino acids. CDR1 MRHNA and CDR2 SNTAGT come from the germline V gene. V shed 3 bases and J 0 bases; nucleotides not matched to a gene: 15. This CDR3 is CASSEGSGQGVSYSYNSPLHF. As DNA, the CDR3 is TGTGCCAGCAGTGAGGGGTCGGGACAGGGCGTATCCTACTCCTATAATTCACCCCTCCACTTT.

This rearrangement joins TRBV27 to TRBJ1-1; possible D gene TRBD1, 6 bases. V lost 4 bases and J lost 4, with 19 bases in between. Germline CDR1 and CDR2: MNHEY and SMNVEV (reference sequence). The CDR3 contains 16 residues. In DNA, the CDR3 is TGTGCCAGCAGTTCCTGGGCGGGGGCGTTGGGCACTGAAGCTTTCTTT. Translated: CASSSWAGALGTEAFF.

This clonotype was picked up a small number of times. The chain links TRBV19 to TRBJ1-1; tentatively, D is TRBD1 (6 bases). The CDR3 has 15 amino acids. CDR1 is LNHDA, CDR2 SQIVND, per germline (reference sequence). The V and J ends lost 2 bases and 3 bases respectively, with 13 bases between them. Here the CDR3 DNA reads TGTGCCAGTAGTATACGAGTGGGGGCCGACACTGAAGCTTTCTTT. It codes for CASSIRVGADTEAFF.

This clonotype was recorded a few times. The V and J genes are TRBV6-1 and TRBJ1-2; 12 bases match TRBD1. The CDR3 totals 15 residues. Germline CDR1 reads MNHNS; CDR2 reads SASEGT. The J segment lost 4 bases and the V segment lost 7 bases, leaving 7 bases of the junction unmatched. For the CDR3, the DNA is TGTGCCAGCAACCTGGGGACAGGGGGCGTCTATGGCTACACCTTC. Translating it yields CASNLGTGGVYGYTF.

By proportion, this clonotype is large (0.1 to 1%). This chain uses TRBV6-5 with TRBJ2-3, with D unresolved. From germline, CDR1 is MNHEY and CDR2 SVGAGI. The length of the CDR3 is 14 residues. V was pared by 2 bases and J by 0 bases, with 6 bases between. For the CDR3, the DNA is TGTGCCAGCAGTTACGGCAGAAGCACAGATACGCAGTATTTT. This gives the protein CASSYGRSTDTQYF.

The table lists this clonotype with a few counts. The chain is built from TRBV20-1 and TRBJ2-3; weak D call: TRBD2 (6 bases). The V gene lost 2 bases and the J gene lost 0 bases, with 18 bases spanning the gap. This CDR3 has 17 residues. CDR1 and CDR2 (germline): DFQATT, SNEGSKA (reference sequence). CDR3: CSARPTLRRGSTDTQYF. CDR3 nucleotide sequence: TGCAGTGCTAGACCCACCTTGAGGCGGGGAAGCACAGATACGCAGTATTTT.

This sequence joins TRBV28 and TRBJ1-5, with TRBD1 as a possible D gene (5 bases). Germline CDR1 reads MDHEN; CDR2 reads SYDVKM. Trimming shortened V by 3 bases and J by 5 bases, and 11 bases separated the two germline ends. There are 14 residues in the CDR3. CDR3 loop: CASSLGDRYQPQHF. DNA of the CDR3: TGTGCCAGCAGTTTGGGGGACCGTTATCAGCCCCAGCATTTT.

This sequence joins TRBV20-1 and TRBJ1-5; TRBD1 agrees at 8 bases. After removal of 5 bases from V and 0 bases from J, the junction contained 9 bases not matched to a gene. The CDR3 has 16 residues. From germline, CDR1 is DFQATT and CDR2 SNEGSKA (reference sequence). The DNA of the CDR3 is TGCAGTGCTCTCCAGGGACAGGCTCATAGCAATCAGCCCCAGCATTTT. It specifies CSALQGQAHSNQPQHF.

The V gene is TRBV19, the J gene TRBJ2-3; D unclear. Germline values: CDR1 LNHDA, CDR2 SQIVND (reference sequence). V shed 9 bases and J shed 6 bases, with 10 bases lying between them. The CDR3 has 11 amino acids. CDR3 sequence (DNA): TGTGCCAGCGCAGCCGGGGATACGCAGTATTTT. Amino acid sequence: CASAAGDTQYF.

In its sample, this clonotype was seen a few times. DNA of the CDR3: TGCAGTGCTAGACTGAGGGGGAATTCGGAAGGCTACACCTTC. This sequence encodes CSARLRGNSEGYTF. The chain combines TRBV20-1 with TRBJ1-2; D is perhaps TRBD1 (6 bases). Trimming left V 2 bases short and J 8 bases short, with 18 bases between. Germline-derived CDR1 and CDR2 are DFQATT and SNEGSKA (reference sequence). This CDR3 spans 14 amino acids.

The chain recombines TRBV5-1 with TRBJ1-2; D call uncertain. V lost 0 bases to trimming and J lost 6 bases, with 12 bases between them. This CDR3 region has 14 residues. CDR1 is SGHRS and CDR2 is YFSETQ in the germline V gene. CDR3 coding DNA: TGCGCCAGCAGCTTGGCCTTGCAGGAGGATGGCTACACCTTC. Protein product: CASSLALQEDGYTF.

V gene TRBV20-1 combines with J gene TRBJ2-3; D possibly corresponds to TRBD2 (6 bases). Germline CDR1 DFQATT, CDR2 SNEGSKA (reference sequence). With 3 bases removed from V and 3 bases from J, the gap between germline ends came to 10 bases. This CDR3 region has 13 residues. In DNA form, the CDR3 reads TGCAGTGCTAGTCTAGCGCCTACAGATACGCAGTATTTT. Its protein is CSASLAPTDTQYF.

This clonotype was counted between two and nine times. The rearrangement joins TRBV20-1 to TRBJ1-4; a possible D gene is TRBD1 (5 bases). Germline V gene lookup returns CDR1 DFQATT and CDR2 SNEGSKA (reference sequence). Between the trimmed V and J ends, which lost 6 bases and 3 bases, there was a span of 23 bases. The length of the CDR3 is 17 residues. The CDR3 sequence is CSARGRPEVLANEKLFF. As DNA, the CDR3 is TGCAGTGCCCGGGGACGACCGGAGGTACTGGCTAATGAAAAACTGTTTTTT.

CDR3 bases: TGCGCCAGCAGTGATAGGTGCAGCGGCAATCAGCCCCAGCATTTT. This gives the protein CASSDRCSGNQPQHF. V gene TRBV10-1 combines with J gene TRBJ1-5; the D is unclear. With 3 bases removed from V and 2 bases from J, the gap between germline ends came to 11 bases. Germline CDR1 reads WNHNN; CDR2 reads SYGVQD (reference sequence). The CDR3 has 15 amino acids.

V gene TRBV6-2 or TRBV6-3 combines with J gene TRBJ1-5, with D uncertain. V dropped 5 bases and J dropped 8 bases, with 16 bases sitting between them. Germline V CDR1 and CDR2: MNHEY, SVGEGT. This CDR3 is 14 amino acids long. CDR3: CASSPSYGVEPQHF. The CDR3 DNA sequence: TGTGCCAGCAGTCCCAGTTATGGTGTGGAGCCCCAGCATTTT.

This clonotype was seen only a few times. J is TRBJ2-7 and V is TRBV5-1; 7 bases match TRBD1. The V segment lost 4 bases and the J segment 0 bases; nucleotides outside the gene matches: 4. Germline V gene sequence: CDR1 SGHRS, CDR2 YFSETQ. CDR3 size: 14 residues. CDR3 residues: CASSPRGSSYEQYF. The DNA for the CDR3 is TGCGCCAGCAGCCCCAGGGGGAGCTCCTACGAGCAGTACTTC.

The chain recombines TRBV28 with TRBJ1-5; maybe TRBD1 (6 bases). V was shortened by 8 bases and J by 1 base, with 9 bases between the two germline ends. CDR3 size: 13 residues. The germline V gene has CDR1 MDHEN and CDR2 SYDVKM. The CDR3 DNA sequence: TGTGCCAGCCAGGACAGAAGCAATCAGCCCCAGCATTTT. This sequence encodes CASQDRSNQPQHF.

The gene calls are TRBV10-3 and TRBJ2-2; D not resolved. The CDR3 loop spans 11 amino acids. The V end was cut by 3 bases, the J end by 8 bases, with 4 bases between. Per the germline V gene, CDR1 is ENHRY and CDR2 is SYGVKD. The CDR3 sequence is CAISESGELFF. The CDR3 coding sequence is TGTGCCATCAGTGAAAGTGGGGAGCTGTTTTTT.

This chain links TRBV15 with TRBJ2-1; perhaps TRBD1 as D (6 bases). The length of the CDR3 is 14 residues. The V end lost 0 bases, the J end lost 4 bases, and 7 bases lay between the germline ends. CDR1 and CDR2 (germline): LNHNV, YYDKDF (reference sequence). This chain's CDR3 is CATSREQGYNEQFF. The CDR3 region has the DNA TGTGCCACCAGCAGAGAACAGGGTTACAATGAGCAGTTCTTC.

V and J are TRBV6-2 or TRBV6-3 and TRBJ2-7; a possible D gene is TRBD1 (5 bases). V lost 1 base and J lost 4, with 8 bases in between. Germline CDR1 and CDR2: MNHEY and SVGEGT. The CDR3 spans 13 residues. This CDR3 is CASSYFQGYEQYF. Here the CDR3 DNA reads TGTGCCAGCAGTTACTTCCAGGGTTACGAGCAGTACTTC.

This clonotype was seen more than once but under ten times. The chain couples TRBV6-1 to TRBJ1-1; 12 bases agree with TRBD1. The length of the CDR3 is 17 residues. The germline gives CDR1 MNHNS, CDR2 SASEGT. Losses at the gene ends were 5 bases for V and 4 bases for J; bases not matched to a gene: 11. CDR3 loop: CASSTTGTGGFGTEAFF. The DNA for the CDR3 is TGTGCCAGCAGTACAACCGGGACAGGGGGCTTTGGCACTGAAGCTTTCTTT.

The sample holds a few counts of this clonotype. The chain recombines TRBV6-2 or TRBV6-3 with TRBJ2-5, with TRBD2 identical over 8 bases. This CDR3 comprises 17 residues. Germline CDR1 and CDR2: MNHEY and SVGEGT. Germline trimming cut 6 bases from V and 2 bases from J; bases unmatched to any gene: 14. The CDR3 nucleotides are TGTGCCAGCAGCACCCTAAGAGCGGGAGTGGGGCAAGAGACCCAGTACTTC. It yields the protein CASSTLRAGVGQETQYF.

The CDR3 DNA is TGTGCCAGCAGAACCGGGACAGGAGTCACCTACGAGCAGTACTTC. Translated: CASRTGTGVTYEQYF. The genes are TRBV7-2 and TRBJ2-7; 8 positions match TRBD1. The CDR3 is 15 amino acids. J gave up 2 bases and V 6 bases, and 9 bases lay outside the gene matches. Germline CDR1 reads SGHTA; CDR2 reads FQGNSA.

Only a few counts were recorded for this clonotype. J is TRBJ2-5 and V is TRBV15; possibly TRBD2 for D (5 bases). Trimming cost V 5 bases and J 5 bases, with 18 bases left between them. There are 15 residues in the CDR3. Germline CDR1 LNHNV, CDR2 YYDKDF (reference sequence). DNA for the CDR3: TGTGCCACCAGCGCTTCCCAGGACTGGAGGGAGACCCAGTACTTC. Amino acids: CATSASQDWRETQYF. The full variable domain, rest sourced from reference TRBV15 and TRBJ2-5, is DAMVIQNPRYQVTQFGKPVTLSCSQTLNHNVMYWYQQKSSQAPKLLFHYYDKDFNNEADTPDNFQSRRPNTSFCFLDIRSPGLGDTAMYLCATSASQDWRETQYFGPGTRLLVL.